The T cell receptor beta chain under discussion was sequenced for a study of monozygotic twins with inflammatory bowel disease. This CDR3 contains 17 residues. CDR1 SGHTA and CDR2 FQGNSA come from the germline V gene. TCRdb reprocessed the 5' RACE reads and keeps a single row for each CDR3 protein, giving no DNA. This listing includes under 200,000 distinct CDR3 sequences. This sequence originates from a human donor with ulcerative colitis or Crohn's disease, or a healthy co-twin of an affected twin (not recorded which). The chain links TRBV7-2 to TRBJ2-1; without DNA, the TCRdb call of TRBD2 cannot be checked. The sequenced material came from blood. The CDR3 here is CASSSGTSGITYNEQFF.